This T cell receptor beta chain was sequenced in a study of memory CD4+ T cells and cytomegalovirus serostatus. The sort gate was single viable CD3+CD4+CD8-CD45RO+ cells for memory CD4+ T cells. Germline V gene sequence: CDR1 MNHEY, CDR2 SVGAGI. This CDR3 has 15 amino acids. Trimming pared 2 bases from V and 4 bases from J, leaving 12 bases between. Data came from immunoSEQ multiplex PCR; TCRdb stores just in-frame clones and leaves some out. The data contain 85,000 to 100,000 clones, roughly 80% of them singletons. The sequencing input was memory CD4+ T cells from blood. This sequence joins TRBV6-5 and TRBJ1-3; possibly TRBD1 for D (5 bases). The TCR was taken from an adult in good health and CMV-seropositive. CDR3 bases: TGTGCCAGCAGTTACGACGGGGGATCAGGAAACACCATATATTTT. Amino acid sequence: CASSYDGGSGNTIYF.